This TCR beta chain was identified in a study of T-cell reconstitution after alpha-beta-depleted transplantation in children. The CDR3 extends over 16 amino acids. V gave up 6 bases and J gave up 4 bases; unmatched junction bases: 10. In its sample, this clonotype was seen many times. Preparation of the TCRbeta library was carried out with unique molecular identifiers. TCRdb ran MiXCR on the PCR reads and lists one entry per CDR3 protein. The sample records 200,000 to 250,000 distinct CDR3 sequences, more than 10% being singletons. The chain links TRBV12-3 or TRBV12-4 to TRBJ2-3, with 10 bases lining up with TRBD1. This material consisted of PBMCs from the stem cell graft donor, taken from the stem cell graft. The sequence came from a human donor who donated a stem cell graft to a child with acute lymphoblastic leukemia. This CDR3 is CASSAGTGVGPDTQYF. CDR3 nucleotide sequence: TGTGCCAGCAGCGCCGGGACAGGGGTCGGCCCAGATACGCAGTATTTT.